These 20 T cell receptor beta chains came from one sample sequenced in a study of T cell responses to AZD1222 COVID-19 vaccine. Sequencing used immunoSEQ multiplex PCR; TCRdb keeps in-frame clones, though not all of them. The repertoire table contains over 130,000 clones. Sequencing was carried out using peripheral blood. The receptor set was obtained from an adult in good health.

The rearrangement uses TRBV5-1 and TRBJ2-3, with D perhaps TRBD1 (6 bases). The CDR3 has 14 amino acids. V was cut by 4 bases and J by 2 bases, with 11 bases left in between. Germline CDR1 SGHRS, CDR2 YFSETQ. This CDR3 reads CASSQTGVTDTQYF. The CDR3 DNA sequence: TGCGCCAGCAGCCAGACAGGAGTCACAGATACGCAGTATTTT.

The chain carries TRBV11-2 and TRBJ2-5, with TRBD2 identical over 15 bases. The germline V gene encodes CDR1 SGHAT and CDR2 FQNNGV. There are 19 residues in the CDR3. V lost 5 bases, J lost 4 bases, and 14 bases stayed unmatched. The CDR3 DNA sequence: TGTGCCAGCAGCCCCGGACTAGCGGGGGGGCGCGGCCCCTTAGAGACCCAGTACTTC. This codes for CASSPGLAGGRGPLETQYF.

This sequence joins TRBV6-5 and TRBJ1-2; 7 nucleotides match TRBD1. The trim removed 6 bases at V and 3 bases at J, leaving 1 base unmatched. The germline CDR1 and CDR2 sequences are MNHEY and SVGAGI. This CDR3 contains 12 residues. The chain's CDR3 is CASSQGDYGYTF. CDR3 sequence (DNA): TGTGCCAGCAGCCAGGGGGACTATGGCTACACCTTC.

The chain recombines TRBV30 with TRBJ1-3, with D perhaps matching TRBD1 (5 bases). Germline V gene sequence: CDR1 GTSNPN, CDR2 SVGIG (reference sequence). This CDR3 contains 15 residues. V gave up 0 bases and J gave up 4 bases, with 13 bases separating them. CDR3 protein: CAWSVRGGSGNTIYF. CDR3 DNA: TGTGCCTGGAGTGTACGTGGGGGGAGCGGAAACACCATATATTTT.

This chain links TRBV19 with TRBJ2-1; 9 nucleotides align to TRBD2. Germline values: CDR1 LNHDA, CDR2 SQIVND (reference sequence). The CDR3 runs to 14 residues. After removal of 2 bases from V and 10 bases from J, the junction contained 6 bases not matched to a gene. In nucleotides, the CDR3 is TGTGCCAGTAGTATACGACTAGCGGCCTCGGAGCAGTTCTTC. Its protein is CASSIRLAASEQFF.

This chain connects TRBV11-2 to TRBJ1-5; D is undetermined. The CDR3 extends over 15 amino acids. Germline V gene data show CDR1 as SGHAT and CDR2 as FQNNGV. V lost 5 bases to trimming and J lost 7 bases, with 18 bases between them. This CDR3 reads CASSRSSGSRQPQHF. The CDR3 DNA reads TGTGCCAGCAGCCGTAGTAGTGGCTCACGGCAGCCCCAGCATTTT.

The CDR3, as DNA: TGTGCCAGCTTTTCTGGGGTAGGCTCTGGAAACACCATATATTTT. Its protein is CASFSGVGSGNTIYF. The chain is built from TRBV6-5 and TRBJ1-3, with D uncertain. V was cut by 8 bases and J by 0 bases, with 14 bases left in between. The germline V gene has CDR1 MNHEY and CDR2 SVGAGI. The CDR3 sequence is 15 residues long.

The V gene is TRBV4-3, the J gene TRBJ1-2, with D maybe TRBD1 (6 bases). This CDR3 has 14 amino acids. Deletions cut 1 base from V and 4 bases from J, with 10 bases between. Germline-derived CDR1 and CDR2 are LGHNA and YSLEER. The DNA of the CDR3 is TGCGCCAGCAGCCAAGGACCCAGGGGCTATGGCTACACCTTC. It translates to CASSQGPRGYGYTF.

The chain employs TRBV11-1 and TRBJ2-7; D call uncertain. The CDR3 sequence is 11 residues long. In germline, CDR1 is SGHAT, CDR2 FQDESV (reference sequence). Deletions cut 5 bases from V and 0 bases from J, with 2 bases between. Here the CDR3 reads CASSVSYEQYF. Here the CDR3 DNA reads TGTGCCAGCAGCGTCTCCTACGAGCAGTACTTC.

The V call is TRBV30, the J call TRBJ1-6, with D maybe TRBD1 (5 bases). The germline V and J ends were trimmed by 3 bases and 6 bases, with 9 bases remaining between them. Germline CDR1 GTSNPN, CDR2 SVGIG (reference sequence). CDR3 length: 13 amino acids. Here the CDR3 reads CAWSSRVNSPLHF. The CDR3 bases are TGTGCCTGGAGCAGCAGGGTTAATTCACCCCTCCACTTT.

V gene TRBV5-6 combines with J gene TRBJ2-2; 9 positions agree with TRBD2. Trimming took 4 bases from V and 5 from J; bases not matched to a gene: 6. The CDR3 is 15 residues long. The germline CDR1 and CDR2 sequences are SGHDT and YYEEEE. The CDR3 loop reads CASSLPGLATGELFF. Here the CDR3 DNA reads TGTGCCAGCAGCCTTCCGGGACTAGCAACCGGGGAGCTGTTTTTT.

The chain is built from TRBV6-2 or TRBV6-3 and TRBJ1-1; 8 bases line up with TRBD1. Germline values: CDR1 MNHEY, CDR2 SVGEGT. J gave up 4 bases and V 4 bases, and 8 bases lay outside the gene matches. The CDR3 totals 15 residues. The CDR3, as DNA: TGTGCCAGCAGTTCACCCAGGGGGCGAAGCACTGAAGCTTTCTTT. It codes for CASSSPRGRSTEAFF.

This chain uses TRBV3-1 (or the pseudogene TRBV3-2) with TRBJ2-3, with D perhaps TRBD1 (5 bases). With 1 base removed from V and 8 bases from J, the gap between germline ends came to 16 bases. The CDR3 is 15 amino acids. The V gene's germline CDR1 is LGHDT and CDR2 YNNKEL (reference sequence). The CDR3 sequence: CASSQVDRIRTTQYF. The CDR3 coding sequence is TGTGCCAGCAGCCAAGTTGACAGAATAAGAACTACGCAGTATTTT.

V is TRBV7-9 and J is TRBJ1-2, with D unresolved. The CDR3 runs 14 residues. Germline CDR1 SEHNR, CDR2 FQNEAQ (reference sequence). V gave up 0 bases and J gave up 6 bases, with 11 bases separating them. The CDR3 here is CASSLAGINNGYTF. Written as DNA, the CDR3 is TGTGCCAGCAGCTTAGCAGGGATTAATAATGGCTACACCTTC.

The genes are TRBV4-2 and TRBJ1-1; a weak D match, TRBD1 (5 bases). The length of the CDR3 is 16 residues. Trimming left V 0 bases short and J 3 bases short, with 14 bases between. Germline CDR1 and CDR2: LGHNA and YNFKEQ. In DNA form, the CDR3 reads TGTGCCAGCAGCCAAGACGGGAACAGGCGATACACTGAAGCTTTCTTT. This codes for CASSQDGNRRYTEAFF.

V and J are TRBV19 and TRBJ1-6; 10 bases line up with TRBD1. The CDR3 covers 15 residues. Germline V gene data show CDR1 as LNHDA and CDR2 as SQIVND (reference sequence). V shed 4 bases, J shed 6 bases, and the junction held 3 bases outside the gene matches. The CDR3 protein is CASSTRTGGNSPLHF. For the CDR3, the DNA is TGTGCCAGTAGTACCCGGACAGGGGGTAATTCACCCCTCCACTTT. The full variable domain, rest sourced from reference TRBV19 and TRBJ1-6, is DGGITQSPKYLFRKEGQNVTLSCEQNLNHDAMYWYRQDPGQGLRLIYYSQIVNDFQKGDIAEGYSVSREKKESFPLTVTSAQKNPTAFYLCASSTRTGGNSPLHFGNGTRLTVT.

The rearrangement links TRBV7-8 to TRBJ1-5, with D perhaps matching TRBD1 (6 bases). V lost 2 bases and J 3 bases, leaving 14 bases between the germline ends. The CDR3 totals 16 residues. Germline V gene lookup returns CDR1 SGHVS and CDR2 FQNEAQ. CDR3 loop: CASSLWGLNDNQPQHF. The DNA for the CDR3 is TGTGCCAGCAGCTTATGGGGGCTTAACGACAATCAGCCCCAGCATTTT.

V gene TRBV18 combines with J gene TRBJ2-5; 11 nucleotides agree with TRBD2. Germline V gene sequence: CDR1 KGHSH, CDR2 LQKENI. The CDR3 contains 15 residues. V shed 3 bases, J shed 5 bases, and the junction held 5 bases outside the gene matches. Here the CDR3 DNA reads TGTGCCAGCTCACCTCCCGCTAGCGGGGGGGAGACCCAGTACTTC. Translating gives CASSPPASGGETQYF.

The gene calls are TRBV4-2 and TRBJ1-4, with unresolved D. V lost 4 bases, J lost 8 bases, and 14 bases lay in between. The CDR3 loop spans 14 amino acids. CDR1 is LGHNA, CDR2 YNFKEQ, per germline. Here the CDR3 reads CASSRASVSEKLFF. The CDR3 DNA follows: TGTGCCAGCAGCCGGGCTTCAGTATCGGAAAAACTGTTTTTT.

This sequence joins TRBV10-3 and TRBJ2-7, with TRBD2 identical over 8 bases. The CDR3 is 14 amino acids. V lost 4 bases, J lost 0 bases, and 2 bases stayed unmatched. CDR1 and CDR2 (germline): ENHRY, SYGVKD. CDR3 amino acids: CAISGLAGSYEQYF. CDR3 nucleotides: TGTGCCATCAGTGGGCTAGCGGGCTCCTACGAGCAGTACTTC.